These 21 T cell receptor beta chains were all obtained from the same sample, sequenced in a study of blood T cell repertoires in COVID-19. Profiled with immunoSEQ multiplex PCR; TCRdb holds only in-frame clones, not every one. The repertoire holds roughly 300,000 clones, with 87% as singletons. Sequencing was carried out using PBMCs or T cells enriched from blood (not recorded which). All receptors come from a woman aged 25 to 39 who had recovered from COVID-19.

As DNA, the CDR3 is TGCAGTGCTAGTTCTAGCGGGGGTCGTAATGAGCAGTTCTTC. Residues: CSASSSGGRNEQFF. The V call is TRBV20-1, the J call TRBJ2-1; 10 bases fit TRBD2. The length of the CDR3 is 14 residues. The V gene end was trimmed by 3 bases and the J gene end by 7 bases; junction bases not matched to a gene: 6. Germline V lookup: CDR1 DFQATT, CDR2 SNEGSKA (reference sequence).

The rearrangement joins TRBV27 to TRBJ2-2, with 7 bases aligning to TRBD2. V lost 7 bases, J lost 4 bases, and 6 bases stayed unmatched. The CDR3 length is 14 residues. The germline V gene has CDR1 MNHEY and CDR2 SMNVEV (reference sequence). CDR3 sequence (DNA): TGTGCCAGCATGGGAGGGTCCGTCACCGGGGAGCTGTTTTTT. Its translation is CASMGGSVTGELFF.

V and J are TRBV10-3 and TRBJ2-7, with 8 bases aligning to TRBD2. The germline CDR1 and CDR2 sequences are ENHRY and SYGVKD. The CDR3 extends over 18 amino acids. Germline trimming cut 5 bases from V and 0 bases from J; bases unmatched to any gene: 15. The CDR3 region is CAISLSAVTGTSSYEQYF. In DNA form, the CDR3 reads TGTGCCATCAGTCTAAGCGCGGTAACAGGGACTAGCTCCTACGAGCAGTACTTC.

The CDR3 sequence is CASSATGSSYEQYF. The CDR3 coding sequence is TGTGCCAGCAGTGCGACAGGAAGCTCCTACGAGCAGTACTTC. The V gene is TRBV6-4, the J gene TRBJ2-7; TRBD1 is a possible D gene (6 bases). V was trimmed by 4 bases and J by 0 bases, leaving 10 bases between them. Germline values: CDR1 MRHNA, CDR2 SNTAGT. This CDR3 has 14 amino acids.

V is TRBV12-3 or TRBV12-4 and J is TRBJ1-1; D uncertain. This CDR3 comprises 12 residues. The V end was cut by 7 bases, the J end by 5 bases, with 11 bases between. The CDR3 spells CASKGDGTEAFF. The CDR3 DNA is TGTGCCAGCAAAGGAGACGGTACTGAAGCTTTCTTT.

The chain recombines TRBV19 with TRBJ1-1; TRBD1 matches at 7 bases. Trimming at V came to 7 bases and at J to 6 bases, leaving 8 bases not matched to a gene. CDR1 LNHDA and CDR2 SQIVND come from the germline V gene (reference sequence). The CDR3 runs 13 residues. CDR3 in amino acids: CASKEGAVAEAFF. CDR3 nucleotides: TGTGCCAGTAAGGAGGGGGCTGTTGCTGAAGCTTTCTTT.

The rearrangement joins TRBV9 to TRBJ2-7, with D possibly matching TRBD2 (5 bases). V was trimmed by 3 bases and J by 0 bases, leaving 13 bases between them. CDR3 size: 15 residues. CDR1 is SGDLS, CDR2 YYNGEE, per germline. This chain's CDR3 is CASSAEGWPSYEQYF. CDR3 coding DNA: TGTGCCAGCAGCGCAGAGGGTTGGCCCTCCTACGAGCAGTACTTC.

This clone was found once. J is TRBJ2-5 and V is TRBV9, with D perhaps TRBD2 (7 bases). The CDR3 sequence is 15 residues long. The germline V and J ends were trimmed by 0 bases and 4 bases, with 13 bases remaining between them. CDR1 is SGDLS and CDR2 is YYNGEE in the germline V gene. The CDR3 region has the DNA TGTGCCAGCAGCGTAGTGGCGGGGGCCCGAGAGACCCAGTACTTC. Its protein is CASSVVAGARETQYF.

The V and J genes are TRBV7-6 and TRBJ1-1; TRBD1 matches 10 bases. The germline CDR1 and CDR2 sequences are SGHVS and FNYEAQ. V shed 1 base, J shed 4 bases, and the junction held 6 bases outside the gene matches. CDR3 length: 16 amino acids. The CDR3 loop reads CASSLGVRTGGTEAFF. In DNA form, the CDR3 reads TGTGCCAGCAGCTTAGGGGTAAGGACAGGGGGCACTGAAGCTTTCTTT.

This clone was observed a single time. The V call is TRBV10-3, the J call TRBJ1-1; 9 nucleotides line up with TRBD1. The ends lost 9 bases at V and 7 bases at J; junction bases unmatched: 3. This CDR3 comprises 11 residues. Germline loops: CDR1 ENHRY, CDR2 SYGVKD. DNA for the CDR3: TGTGCCATAGGGACAGGGCATGAAGCTTTCTTT. This sequence encodes CAIGTGHEAFF.

The chain combines TRBV19 with TRBJ1-2; weak D call: TRBD1 (6 bases). The V gene's germline CDR1 is LNHDA and CDR2 SQIVND (reference sequence). The CDR3 is 15 residues long. V was clipped by 5 bases and J by 0 bases, with 13 bases between them. The CDR3 spells CASSPRTDSNYGYTF. As DNA, the CDR3 is TGTGCCAGTAGTCCTAGGACAGATTCTAACTATGGCTACACCTTC.

The chain recombines TRBV11-2 with TRBJ1-1; 7 nucleotides align to TRBD1. Trimming cost V 4 bases and J 0 bases; bases outside gene matches: 5. Germline V gives CDR1 SGHAT, CDR2 FQNNGV. The CDR3 length is 15 residues. The CDR3 coding sequence is TGTGCCAGCAGCTGGATGACAGGGCTGAACACTGAAGCTTTCTTT. It yields the protein CASSWMTGLNTEAFF.

This chain links TRBV7-9 with TRBJ2-6; a weak D match, TRBD1 (6 bases). The CDR3 runs 17 residues. The V end lost 10 bases, the J end lost 0 bases, and 19 bases lay between the germline ends. In germline, CDR1 is SEHNR, CDR2 FQNEAQ (reference sequence). CDR3 sequence: CATGSRDTNSGANVLTF. CDR3 nucleotide sequence: TGTGCCACCGGAAGCCGGGACACAAACTCTGGGGCCAACGTCCTGACTTTC.

This clone occurred once. The V and J genes are TRBV6-5 and TRBJ2-7; possible D gene TRBD1, 5 bases. The V gene lost 5 bases and the J gene lost 5 bases, with 16 bases spanning the gap. Germline lookup yields CDR1 MNHEY and CDR2 SVGAGI. The CDR3 length is 14 residues. The DNA of the CDR3 is TGTGCCAGCAGTCACCGGTCAGGGTTCCACGAGCAGTACTTC. Amino acids: CASSHRSGFHEQYF.

This chain links TRBV12-3 or TRBV12-4 with TRBJ1-1; D ambiguous. The germline V and J ends were trimmed by 6 bases and 1 base, with 6 bases remaining between them. The CDR3 contains 12 residues. CDR3 sequence (DNA): TGTGCCAGCAGGCGGGAGAACACTGAAGCTTTCTTT. This codes for CASRRENTEAFF.

The rearrangement joins TRBV6-2 or TRBV6-3 to TRBJ2-7; TRBD2 might be the D (6 bases). Germline CDR1 reads MNHEY; CDR2 reads SVGEGT. With 2 bases removed from V and 0 bases from J, the gap between germline ends came to 11 bases. This CDR3 region has 15 residues. This chain's CDR3 is CASSYRRGSSYEQYF. CDR3 DNA: TGTGCCAGCAGTTACCGGCGGGGAAGCTCCTACGAGCAGTACTTC.

The rearrangement links TRBV5-5 to TRBJ1-1; D not resolved. Trimming stripped 4 bases from V and 0 bases from J, with 13 bases between. CDR3 length equals 15 residues. Germline values: CDR1 SGHKS, CDR2 YYEKEE (reference sequence). The CDR3 reads CASSKLTGLNTEAFF. The CDR3 DNA reads TGTGCCAGCAGCAAACTGACGGGGTTGAACACTGAAGCTTTCTTT.

This clone showed up just once. The rearrangement uses TRBV27 and TRBJ1-1; D uncertain. Germline-derived CDR1 and CDR2 are MNHEY and SMNVEV (reference sequence). This CDR3 comprises 15 residues. V was cut by 5 bases and J by 1 base, with 14 bases left in between. The CDR3 DNA follows: TGTGCCAGCAGTGTCCACACGGGTTCGAACACTGAAGCTTTCTTT. Translated: CASSVHTGSNTEAFF.

This chain uses TRBV5-6 with TRBJ1-2, with 9 nucleotides matching TRBD1. There are 14 residues in the CDR3. Germline V lookup: CDR1 SGHDT, CDR2 YYEEEE. Trimming took 0 bases from V and 8 from J; bases not matched to a gene: 5. The CDR3 nucleotides read TGTGCCAGCAGCTTGGGCGGGACAGGGCTCGGCTACACCTTC. Translation gives CASSLGGTGLGYTF.

The chain has TRBV6-2 or TRBV6-3 and TRBJ2-2; maybe TRBD1 (5 bases). Trimming removed 2 bases at V and 1 base at J, with 11 bases between. This CDR3 has 16 amino acids. Germline assignment: CDR1 MNHEY and CDR2 SVGEGT. This CDR3 is CASSYPAGLNTGELFF. CDR3 bases: TGTGCCAGCAGTTACCCGGCAGGGCTGAACACCGGGGAGCTGTTTTTT.

The genes are TRBV12-5 and TRBJ2-7; TRBD1 agrees at 7 bases. Trimming took 3 bases from V and 5 from J; bases not matched to a gene: 10. This CDR3 spans 15 amino acids. Germline CDR1 is LGHNT and CDR2 is FRNRAP. The CDR3 loop reads CASGLVFNRGHEQYF. Here the CDR3 DNA reads TGTGCTAGTGGTTTAGTATTTAACAGGGGCCACGAGCAGTACTTC.